Sequencing of this TCR beta chain was carried out in a study of cytomegalovirus exposure and HLA in healthy donors (dated 2017 in TCRdb). With respect to the entire study: The approximately 710 repertoires of the first cohort and the roughly 110 validation repertoires were produced on the same platform, according to a later analysis. The aim of the study was to test whether cataloging public T cell receptors could identify signatures of past pathogen exposure. A separate validation cohort of 100 to 150 different subjects was used in addition to the 666-subject first cohort. High-throughput TCR immunosequencing, statistical association of individual TCRs with disease status, and machine learning were combined to predict cytomegalovirus infection status.

The donors were included in the validation cohort of some 120 subjects, a group kept apart from the roughly 610-subject first cohort. This clone appeared a single time. Its antigen is unknown. No much larger clonotype is one base removed from it; base qualities were not supplied. From the cysteine through the phenylalanine, the CDR3 covers 16 amino acids. Only the CDR3 part of the read is kept: 48 bases, read in frame from the first base. According to the germline V gene, CDR1 reads SGHRS and CDR2 reads YFSETQ. Here V drops 2 bases and J drops 8 bases, and the junction holds 9 bases not matched to any gene. What the work shows at the level of the full study, not this receptor alone: Of the cluster scores, roughly 93% were above 0 in a later analysis, which found that TCRs clustered in the first cohort also tended to co-occur in the 120 validation repertoires. Most TCR sequences were seen in very few donors, while some public TCRs were found in many individuals. In both the original and validation cohorts, the classifier was reported to diagnose cytomegalovirus status with high specificity and sensitivity. According to the authors, the approach could potentially be generalized to other disease states and immunological phenotypes. All 130 or so repertoires were used to score co-occurrence in the validation cohort in a later analysis, because that analysis had no HLA typing for the cohort. In vitro tests confirmed that a few of the cytomegalovirus-associated TCR beta chains recognize cytomegalovirus antigens. The study listed 150 to 200 TCR beta chains as associated with cytomegalovirus.

The library was prepared using the immunoSEQ multiplex PCR assay. Regarding the original processing steps: To diagnose cytomegalovirus status from the catalog of TCR beta chain sequences, a statistical classification framework was built. TCRdb limited this immuneACCESS table to in-frame rearrangements with V and J called. A share of clones is missing; checked studies link under half to unresolved V genes, and the rest is unexplained. V, J and clone size derive from that table, while D and trimming were established from the DNA sequence. This sample gives tens of thousands of clones in total; about 92% of them show up just once. 0.55% to 0.8% of the sample rests with the top ten.

This chain is built from TRBV5-1 and TRBJ1-4; the junction holds 10 bases that match TRBD1. Sequenced: PBMCs. This receptor was obtained from a young man in good health and CMV-seronegative. The CDR3 loop reads CASSFRPGQGLEKLFF. The DNA sequence is given as TGCGCCAGCAGCTTTAGACCGGGACAGGGGTTGGAAAAACTGTTTTTT.